Presented here are 22 T cell receptor beta chains from one specimen sequenced in a study of shared clonotypes between healthy human individuals. Only in-frame clones appear in the TCRdb table, and some are missing; sequencing was by immunoSEQ multiplex PCR. The sample holds 1.5 million to 2.5 million clones; roughly 94% are singletons and the top ten take under 1.5%. Naive CD8 populations comprised CD45RO-negative cells positively selected for CCR7, excluding terminally differentiated effector memory CD45RA+ cells. The sequenced sample consisted of naive CD8+ T cells sorted from blood. The receptor source for this set is a young man in good health.

The gene calls are TRBV5-6 and TRBJ1-5; D may be TRBD1 (5 bases). Trimming shortened V by 2 bases and J by 4 bases, and 19 bases separated the two germline ends. Germline CDR1 is SGHDT and CDR2 is YYEEEE. The CDR3 has 17 residues. CDR3 amino acids: CASSFWQGERGNQPQHF. The CDR3 nucleotides are TGTGCCAGCAGCTTTTGGCAGGGCGAGAGAGGAAATCAGCCCCAGCATTTT.

This chain links TRBV4-2 with TRBJ2-5; D is ambiguous. This CDR3 comprises 14 residues. Trimming shortened V by 4 bases and J by 5 bases, and 14 bases separated the two germline ends. Germline V gives CDR1 LGHNA, CDR2 YNFKEQ. In DNA, the CDR3 is TGTGCCAGCAGCCCCCGCCCAGAAGGGGAGACCCAGTACTTC. It encodes CASSPRPEGETQYF.

This chain joins TRBV7-9 and TRBJ2-5, with 13 bases lining up with TRBD2. The V and J ends lost 5 bases and 0 bases, in that order; junction bases with no gene match: 3. The CDR3 covers 16 residues. The germline CDR1 and CDR2 sequences are SEHNR and FQNEAQ (reference sequence). This CDR3 is CASSPGLAGDQETQYF. DNA for the CDR3: TGTGCCAGCAGCCCTGGACTAGCGGGGGACCAAGAGACCCAGTACTTC.

The chain combines TRBV6-1 with TRBJ2-7; the D gene is possibly TRBD1 (6 bases). Trimming took 5 bases from V and 2 from J, leaving 19 bases between them. Germline lookup yields CDR1 MNHNS and CDR2 SASEGT. This CDR3 is built from 16 residues. The CDR3 nucleotides read TGTGCCAGCAGTCAAGAAACAGGGCCCCCAGCCTACGAGCAGTACTTC. Translation: CASSQETGPPAYEQYF.

This chain connects TRBV30 to TRBJ2-3; 7 nucleotides line up with TRBD2. CDR1 is GTSNPN and CDR2 is SVGIG in the germline V gene (reference sequence). This CDR3 region has 14 residues. After removal of 3 bases from V and 4 bases from J, the junction contained 7 bases not matched to a gene. The DNA for the CDR3 is TGTGCCTGGAGCCCAACTAGCGAGGCAGATACGCAGTATTTT. Its protein product is CAWSPTSEADTQYF.

Details on this clone: The sample has other DNA sequences that encode this CDR3 too. This chain joins TRBV19 and TRBJ1-5, with TRBD1 identical over 8 bases. CDR3 length: 15 residues. The V and J ends lost 5 bases and 2 bases, in that order; junction bases with no gene match: 5. Germline V gene lookup returns CDR1 LNHDA and CDR2 SQIVND (reference sequence). The CDR3 sequence: CASSSDREGNQPQHF. CDR3 nucleotides: TGTGCCAGTAGTTCGGACAGGGAAGGCAATCAGCCCCAGCATTTT.

The rearrangement joins TRBV27 to TRBJ2-7; TRBD1 aligns across 9 bases. Germline values: CDR1 MNHEY, CDR2 SMNVEV (reference sequence). The V and J ends lost 5 bases and 2 bases, in that order; junction bases with no gene match: 4. This CDR3 has 14 amino acids. The CDR3 sequence is CASSTRQGAYEQYF. CDR3 bases: TGTGCCAGCAGTACCCGACAGGGGGCCTACGAGCAGTACTTC.

The V and J genes are TRBV10-2 and TRBJ2-7; weak D call: TRBD1 (6 bases). Looked up from germline, CDR1 is WSHSY and CDR2 is SAAADI. With 11 bases removed from V and 7 bases from J, the gap between germline ends came to 15 bases. The CDR3 loop spans 11 amino acids. CDR3 residues: CAVQGLREQYF. CDR3 DNA: TGCGCCGTACAGGGTCTACGGGAGCAGTACTTC.

This clone was found a few times. The chain recombines TRBV4-1 with TRBJ1-6; a possible D gene is TRBD1 (5 bases). Germline assignment: CDR1 MGHRA and CDR2 YSYEKL. The germline V and J ends were trimmed by 4 bases and 5 bases, with 15 bases remaining between them. The CDR3 has 16 amino acids. The CDR3 nucleotides are TGCGCCAGCAGCCCGCCCCACAGGCCCGATAATTCACCCCTCCACTTT. Protein sequence: CASSPPHRPDNSPLHF.

The genes are TRBV30 and TRBJ1-2; the D is unclear. Germline assignment: CDR1 GTSNPN and CDR2 SVGIG (reference sequence). This CDR3 has 15 residues. Trimming cost V 2 bases and J 4 bases, with 17 bases left between them. CDR3 bases: TGTGCCTGGAGTCCGAATACATTATCAAGCTATGGCTACACCTTC. Translated, it gives CAWSPNTLSSYGYTF.

This chain links TRBV7-9 with TRBJ2-2, with a possible D match to TRBD2 (5 bases). Trimming removed 7 bases from V and 0 bases from J, with 12 bases in between. Per germline, CDR1 SEHNR and CDR2 FQNEAQ (reference sequence). This CDR3 is 15 amino acids long. The CDR3 region has the DNA TGTGCCAGCACCGCGGGTGGGACGAACACCGGGGAGCTGTTTTTT. Translation gives CASTAGGTNTGELFF.

The genes are TRBV4-1 and TRBJ2-5; 9 nucleotides align to TRBD1. CDR3 length: 16 amino acids. Germline CDR1 MGHRA, CDR2 YSYEKL. J lost 2 bases, V lost 3 bases, and 7 bases had no gene match. The CDR3 DNA reads TGCGCCAGCAGCCACCGGACAGGGGAGGGACAAGAGACCCAGTACTTC. This gives the protein CASSHRTGEGQETQYF.

This chain joins TRBV7-6 and TRBJ2-7; a possible D gene is TRBD2 (5 bases). From germline, CDR1 is SGHVS and CDR2 FNYEAQ. The CDR3 loop spans 16 amino acids. V was clipped by 1 base and J by 2 bases, with 15 bases between them. The CDR3 sequence: CASSLEPRAGTYEQYF. The CDR3, as DNA: TGTGCCAGCAGCTTAGAGCCGCGGGCCGGCACCTACGAGCAGTACTTC.

Note on this clone: Distinct nucleotide sequences in the sample also encode this CDR3. The V call is TRBV27, the J call TRBJ1-2; D is perhaps TRBD1 (5 bases). V lost 5 bases, J lost 8 bases, and 15 bases lay in between. From germline, CDR1 is MNHEY and CDR2 SMNVEV (reference sequence). The CDR3 has 13 amino acids. CDR3 residues: CASSLGALGGYTF. CDR3 bases: TGTGCCAGCAGTCTAGGGGCCCTGGGGGGCTACACCTTC.

J is TRBJ1-5 and V is TRBV7-6, with a possible D match to TRBD1 (5 bases). The CDR3 is made up of 14 amino acids. In germline, CDR1 is SGHVS, CDR2 FNYEAQ. Trimming took off 5 bases at V and 4 bases at J, with 12 bases between the two ends. CDR3 nucleotide sequence: TGTGCCAGCAGCGGGACCGCTGGGAATCAGCCCCAGCATTTT. Protein sequence: CASSGTAGNQPQHF.

The CDR3 sequence: CASSLTVPNEQFF. CDR3 sequence (DNA): TGTGCCAGCAGCCTAACTGTCCCCAATGAGCAGTTCTTC. The chain combines TRBV27 with TRBJ2-1; D ambiguous. The germline CDR1 and CDR2 sequences are MNHEY and SMNVEV (reference sequence). The CDR3 is made up of 13 amino acids. The V and J ends lost 6 bases and 6 bases respectively, with 12 bases between them.

The chain carries TRBV5-4 and TRBJ2-1; TRBD2 might be the D (5 bases). The CDR3 is 13 amino acids. V was trimmed by 0 bases and J by 13 bases, leaving 14 bases between them. The germline V gene has CDR1 SGHNT and CDR2 YYREEE (reference sequence). The CDR3 DNA follows: TGTGCCAGCAGCTTGGGATTGGGAGACGGCCAGTTCTTC. Protein sequence: CASSLGLGDGQFF.

About this clone itself: This sample also contains other DNA sequences that code for the same CDR3. The chain is built from TRBV11-2 and TRBJ1-2; 9 bases map to TRBD1. Looked up from germline, CDR1 is SGHAT and CDR2 is FQNNGV. J gave up 4 bases and V 5 bases, and 5 bases lay outside the gene matches. This CDR3 is 14 amino acids long. CDR3 nucleotide sequence: TGTGCCAGCAGCCCAGGACAGGGGAGCTATGGCTACACCTTC. Its translation: CASSPGQGSYGYTF.

The V gene is TRBV5-6, the J gene TRBJ2-7, with TRBD1 matching over 7 bases. V gave up 2 bases and J gave up 2 bases; unmatched junction bases: 7. The CDR3 extends over 15 amino acids. CDR1 and CDR2 from the germline V gene are SGHDT and YYEEEE. CDR3 sequence reads: CASSLYNRGPYEQYF. CDR3 DNA: TGTGCCAGCAGCTTATATAACAGGGGTCCCTACGAGCAGTACTTC.

The chain employs TRBV9 and TRBJ2-7; D possibly matches TRBD1 or TRBD2 (7 bases each). Germline-derived CDR1 and CDR2 are SGDLS and YYNGEE. The CDR3 loop spans 11 amino acids. Trimming removed 7 bases from V and 6 bases from J, with 11 bases in between. The CDR3 loop reads CASGRGPEQYF. The CDR3 nucleotides read TGTGCCAGCGGGAGGGGGCCCGAGCAGTACTTC.

This chain joins TRBV6-6 and TRBJ2-5, with D maybe TRBD2 (5 bases). Trimming took off 0 bases at V and 3 bases at J, with 8 bases between the two ends. The CDR3 extends over 14 amino acids. The germline V gene encodes CDR1 MNHNY and CDR2 SVGAGI (reference sequence). For the CDR3, the DNA is TGTGCCAGCAGTTACTCGACTATGAAAGAGACCCAGTACTTC. This translates into CASSYSTMKETQYF.

About this clone itself: Different DNA sequences within this sample yield the same CDR3. V is TRBV5-1 and J is TRBJ2-7; D not certain. The germline V and J ends were trimmed by 0 bases and 2 bases, with 6 bases remaining between them. CDR3 length: 13 amino acids. Germline loops: CDR1 SGHRS, CDR2 YFSETQ. This CDR3 reads CASSLGDPYEQYF. DNA for the CDR3: TGCGCCAGCAGCTTGGGGGATCCCTACGAGCAGTACTTC.